Shown below are 9 T cell receptor beta chains from a single sample sequenced in a study of cytomegalovirus exposure and HLA in healthy donors. A multiplex PCR was run with 60 Vbeta primers and 13 Jbeta primers. Assay: immunoSEQ multiplex PCR; the TCRdb copy retains only in-frame clones and omits some. The data contain over 150,000 clones, roughly 80% of them seen just once; the ten biggest clones take up 8.5%. Sequencing was done on a sample of PBMCs. The origin of the receptors is a male donor in good health and CMV-seropositive.

V gene TRBV18 combines with J gene TRBJ2-5; 8 nucleotides line up with TRBD1. This CDR3 has 15 amino acids. The germline V gene has CDR1 KGHSH and CDR2 LQKENI. V was clipped by 5 bases and J by 4 bases; unmatched bases: 9. CDR3 amino acids: CASSAYRGDGETQYF. The CDR3 nucleotides are TGTGCCAGCTCAGCTTACAGGGGGGACGGAGAGACCCAGTACTTC. The full variable domain, its missing parts supplied by reference TRBV18 and TRBJ2-5, is NAGVMQNPRHLVRRRGQEARLRCSPMKGHSHVYWYRQLPEEGLKFMVYLQKENIIDESGMPKERFSAEFPKEGPSILRIQQVVRGDSAAYFCASSAYRGDGETQYFGPGTRLLVL.

The DNA for the CDR3 is TGTGCCAGCAGGCCTACTGGGACAGCTAACTATGGCTACACCTTC. This codes for CASRPTGTANYGYTF. The genes are TRBV6-5 and TRBJ1-2; 7 bases align to TRBD1. Germline V gives CDR1 MNHEY, CDR2 SVGAGI. The CDR3 totals 15 residues. Unmatched junction bases numbered 7, after V lost 6 bases and J lost 0 bases.

V usage is TRBV10-1 and J usage is TRBJ2-2; TRBD2 matches 9 bases. There are 15 residues in the CDR3. CDR1 WNHNN and CDR2 SYGVQD come from the germline V gene (reference sequence). V was clipped by 0 bases and J by 6 bases; unmatched bases: 2. This chain's CDR3 is CASSESREGAGELFF. The CDR3 DNA reads TGCGCCAGCAGTGAGTCGCGGGAGGGCGCCGGGGAGCTGTTTTTT.

The rearrangement joins TRBV2 to TRBJ1-5; tentative D call: TRBD1 (6 bases). V was pared by 6 bases and J by 3 bases, with 12 bases between. Germline values: CDR1 SNHLY, CDR2 FYNNEI. There are 14 residues in the CDR3. The CDR3 reads CASRGQTDNQPQHF. In DNA form, the CDR3 reads TGTGCCAGCAGAGGACAGACTGACAATCAGCCCCAGCATTTT.

With regard to this clone: An end of the junction does not agree with germline; a read error may underlie this. The same CDR3 also results from other DNA sequences found in this sample. V usage is TRBV7-2 and J usage is TRBJ2-1; 7 positions match TRBD1. Germline-derived CDR1 and CDR2 are SGHTA and FQGNSA. The CDR3 has 15 residues. Here the CDR3 reads CASNQGDRGYNEQFF. CDR3 nucleotide sequence: TGTGCCAGCAACCAAGGGGACAGAGGGTACAATGAGCAATTCTTC.

The chain combines TRBV28 with TRBJ2-5, with 7 bases that match TRBD2. CDR1 is MDHEN and CDR2 is SYDVKM in the germline V gene. V was pared by 1 base and J by 0 bases, with 5 bases of the junction left unmatched. The CDR3 is 16 amino acids. This chain's CDR3 is CASSLFLAENQETQYF. The CDR3 DNA reads TGTGCCAGCAGTTTATTCCTAGCGGAAAACCAAGAGACCCAGTACTTC.

V is TRBV11-3 and J is TRBJ2-3; D is undetermined. Per germline, CDR1 SGHNT and CDR2 YENEEA. V lost 3 bases, J lost 1 base, and 14 bases lay in between. The length of the CDR3 is 16 residues. CDR3 residues: CASSFRGALGTDTQYF. Written as DNA, the CDR3 is TGTGCCAGCAGCTTTCGCGGAGCACTGGGCACAGATACGCAGTATTTT.

This chain joins TRBV5-6 and TRBJ1-1; D gene uncertain. The CDR3 contains 13 residues. In germline, CDR1 is SGHDT, CDR2 YYEEEE. Trimming shortened V by 3 bases and J by 12 bases, and 18 bases separated the two germline ends. The CDR3 nucleotides are TGTGCCAGCAGCTCGGTCGTAGTCCCGTCATCTTTCTTT. Translated, it gives CASSSVVVPSSFF.

This chain connects TRBV28 to TRBJ2-7; 9 bases are shared with TRBD2. Germline CDR1 and CDR2: MDHEN and SYDVKM. The CDR3 covers 16 residues. J lost 3 bases, V lost 6 bases, and 12 bases had no gene match. CDR3 bases: TGTGCCAGCAGCCGCGGGACTAGCCCGGTGGGCTACGAGCAGTACTTC. Amino acids: CASSRGTSPVGYEQYF.